This T cell receptor beta chain was profiled in a study of blood T cell repertoires in COVID-19. Study-wide context: Samples representing acute and convalescent COVID-19 were sourced from the United States, Italy and Spain. PBMCs, B-cell-depleted T cells, or T cells were the source of the cDNA or gDNA that made up the material.

CDR1 is SGDLS and CDR2 is YYNGEE in the germline V gene. Trimming stripped 0 bases from V and 6 bases from J, with 12 bases between. There are 15 residues in the CDR3. Per the authors' pipeline: Estimates of nucleated cell counts were drawn from the amplification of reference gene primers. Some clones are missing from TCRdb's copy, which holds only in-frame ones; the method was immunoSEQ multiplex PCR. For V, J and clone size, that table is used; D and trimming come from the DNA. The sample has 85,000 to 120,000 clones, about 90% seen once. The rearrangement links TRBV9 to TRBJ1-4; D uncertain. The sequencing input was peripheral blood. The receptor's source is a man aged 18 to 29 with acute or convalescent COVID-19. CDR3 amino acids: CASSVGPRSDEKLFF. As DNA, the CDR3 is TGTGCCAGCAGCGTAGGTCCCCGGAGCGATGAAAAACTGTTTTTT.